The rows below give T cell receptor beta chains drawn from one sample of a study of blood T cell repertoires in COVID-19. TCRdb's table, derived via immunoSEQ multiplex PCR, lists solely in-frame clones and lacks some. The table has about 22,000 clones, around 83% seen once; the top ten hold roughly 50%. Sequencing was carried out using peripheral blood. The origin of the receptors is a man between 65 and 85 years old with acute or convalescent COVID-19. CDR3s include the opening cysteine and the closing phenylalanine or tryptophan. A D gene is named only where the DNA matches it firmly. Clone size, where shown, is once, few, many, or a class for clones that have expanded.

v_call	d_call	j_call	clone_size	cdr3_nt	cdr3_aa
TRBV19	NA	TRBJ1-5	NA	TGTGCCAGTAGTATCGCGGGTCCCAATCAGCCCCAGCATTTT	CASSIAGPNQPQHF
TRBV6-2/TRBV6-3	TRBD1	TRBJ1-5	NA	TGTGCCAGCAGCCGACGACAGGGGGCTTTTAATCAGCCCCAGCATTTT	CASSRRQGAFNQPQHF
TRBV7-2	NA	TRBJ2-1	NA	TGTGCCAGCAGCTTAGGAACCTCCGGTTGGAATGAGCAGTTCTTC	CASSLGTSGWNEQFF
TRBV14	NA	TRBJ1-4	few	TGTGCCAGCAGCCAATTCGGGCTCCGGGGTGAAAAACTGTTTTTT	CASSQFGLRGEKLFF
TRBV15	TRBD1	TRBJ2-7	NA	TGTGCCACCAGTTTCGGACAGGACAACGAGCAGTACTTC	CATSFGQDNEQYF
TRBV7-2	NA	TRBJ1-2	NA	TGTGCCAGCAGCTTAGGACAGAACTATGGCTACACCTTC	CASSLGQNYGYTF
TRBV25-1	NA	TRBJ2-3	NA	TGTGCCAGCCTCCCCCCACTAGCTAGGGCAGATACGCAGTATTTT	CASLPPLARADTQYF
TRBV5-4	TRBD1	TRBJ2-7	once	TGTGCCAGCAGCTTCAGAGGGGGCAAAATCAACGAGCAGTACTTC	CASSFRGGKINEQYF
TRBV19	NA	TRBJ2-7	NA	TGTGCCAGTGGCGGGGACGAGCAGTACTTC	CASGGDEQYF
TRBV19	TRBD2	TRBJ2-7	NA	TGTGCCAGCGGGACTAGCGGGATCTACGAGCAGTACTTC	CASGTSGIYEQYF
TRBV30	NA	TRBJ1-5	NA	TGTGCCTGGGGGGGAGTATCGGGACAGCCCCAGCATTTT	CAWGGVSGQPQHF
TRBV12-3/TRBV12-4	NA	TRBJ2-3	NA	TGTGCCAGCAGTTTCGGAGGCGTTGATACGCAGTATTTT	CASSFGGVDTQYF
TRBV5-4	TRBD1	TRBJ1-6	once	TGTGCCAGCAGCCCCCGGGACAGGGGCAATTCACCCCTCCACTTT	CASSPRDRGNSPLHF
TRBV4-1	NA	TRBJ1-2	NA	TGCGCCAGCAGCCAAGTCGTAGGAGGAACTAACTATGGCTACACCTTC	CASSQVVGGTNYGYTF
TRBV18	NA	TRBJ1-1	NA	TGTGCCAGCTCACCGACACCAGGAATGGCAACTGAAGCTTTCTTT	CASSPTPGMATEAFF
TRBV29-1	NA	TRBJ1-1	NA	TGCAGCGTTGGGGGGGGACTCCCCACCCGAGAGGACACTGAAGCTTTCTTT	CSVGGGLPTREDTEAFF
TRBV29-1	NA	TRBJ1-1	NA	TGCAGCGCCGCACCAGGGGTGGGGAACACTGAAGCTTTCTTT	CSAAPGVGNTEAFF
TRBV6-1	NA	TRBJ1-2	NA	TGTGCCAGCAGTGAAACAGGTCCCCCAACTGGTGGCTACACCTTC	CASSETGPPTGGYTF
TRBV6-5	TRBD1	TRBJ2-7	few	TGTGCCAGCAGTTACCTGACAGGGGTCTACGAGCAGTACTTC	CASSYLTGVYEQYF
TRBV14	TRBD2	TRBJ2-5	NA	TGTGCCAGCAGCCTCGGACTAGCGGGAGACTGGGAGACCCAGTACTTC	CASSLGLAGDWETQYF
TRBV27	NA	TRBJ1-5	NA	TGTGCCAGCACTCCAAATACAGTAAATAGCAATCAGCCCCAGCATTTT	CASTPNTVNSNQPQHF
TRBV3-1/TRBV3-2	NA	TRBJ1-1	NA	TGTGCCAGCAGCCAAAGGGGCAGGGGCCGAGATGAAGCTTTCTTT	CASSQRGRGRDEAFF
TRBV30	NA	TRBJ1-1	NA	TGTGCCTGGGGGCAGGGATCTATGGCTTTCTTT	CAWGQGSMAFF
TRBV14	NA	TRBJ2-7	few	TGTGCCAGCAGCCTGCAGTCCGAGCAGTACTTC	CASSLQSEQYF
TRBV7-2	NA	TRBJ2-3	few	TGTGCCAGCAGCTTAGATTTCGCCCAGGGCAGCACAGATACGCAGTATTTT	CASSLDFAQGSTDTQYF
TRBV7-2	NA	TRBJ1-1	once	TGTGCCACCACGGGGGGGGGCACTGAAGCTTTCTTT	CATTGGGTEAFF
TRBV7-9	NA	TRBJ2-1	NA	TGTGCCAGCAGCTTAGGATTAGAAAACAATGAGCAGTTCTTC	CASSLGLENNEQFF
TRBV9	NA	TRBJ1-1	once	TGTGCCAGCAGCGCGATCGGGATCTCTGAAGCTTTCTTT	CASSAIGISEAFF
TRBV7-2	NA	TRBJ2-4	NA	TGTGCCAGCAGCATACGTACAGGGTTTTTGACCCTAGCCAAAAACATTCAGTACTTC	CASSIRTGFLTLAKNIQYF
TRBV3-1/TRBV3-2	NA	TRBJ1-1	NA	TGTGCCAGCAGCCACTGGGCCCCCCAGGATACTGAAGCTTTCTTT	CASSHWAPQDTEAFF
TRBV19	TRBD1	TRBJ2-7	NA	TGTGCCAGTAGTATCGTCGGGACAGGGCTCTACGAGCAGTACTTC	CASSIVGTGLYEQYF
TRBV10-2	NA	TRBJ1-5	NA	TGCGCCAGCAGTGGGGCTAGCAATCAGCCCCAGCATTTT	CASSGASNQPQHF
TRBV24-1	TRBD1	TRBJ2-1	once	TGTGCCACCAGTGACTCCAGGACAGGGGGCAGGGCCCCCCAGCAGTTCTTC	CATSDSRTGGRAPQQFF
TRBV5-1	TRBD1	TRBJ2-6	NA	TGCGCCAGCAGCTACGGGGACAGCTCTGGGGCCAACGTCCTGACTTTC	CASSYGDSSGANVLTF
TRBV9	NA	TRBJ2-5	few	TGTGCCAGCAGCACCGGCCTCCGGGGAGAGACCCAGTACTTC	CASSTGLRGETQYF
TRBV3-1/TRBV3-2	TRBD2	TRBJ2-1	once	TGTGCCAGCAGCCAAGACCGGGACTACGACAACAATGAGCAGTTCTTC	CASSQDRDYDNNEQFF
TRBV19	NA	TRBJ2-6	NA	TGTGCTAGTACGTCACAAGCTGGGGCCAACGTCCTGACTTTC	CASTSQAGANVLTF
TRBV7-9	NA	TRBJ1-5	NA	TGTGCCAGCGGGAGGGACGGTCAGCCCCAGCATTTT	CASGRDGQPQHF
TRBV6-2/TRBV6-3	NA	TRBJ1-1	NA	TGTGCCAGCAGTCTTAACCTGGGGCAGGGTTCCCCAAGTACTGAAGCTTTCTTT	CASSLNLGQGSPSTEAFF
TRBV30	NA	TRBJ2-7	NA	TGTGCCTCCGGACAGCCCTACGAGCAGTACTTC	CASGQPYEQYF
TRBV18	TRBD1	TRBJ1-6	NA	TGTGCCAGCTCACCAATTCCACAGGGGGATTCACCCCTCCACTTT	CASSPIPQGDSPLHF
TRBV9	NA	TRBJ1-1	NA	TGTGCCAGCAGCGCTGGGGGCTTGGTCACTGAAGCTTTCTTT	CASSAGGLVTEAFF
TRBV2	NA	TRBJ2-5	NA	TGTGCCAGCAGTTCCCCCGCCGGAGAGACCCAGTACTTC	CASSSPAGETQYF
TRBV6-5	NA	TRBJ1-4	NA	TGTGCCAGCAGTTACTCGACCGGGGAAGCAGAAAAACTGTTTTTT	CASSYSTGEAEKLFF
TRBV7-9	TRBD2	TRBJ2-7	NA	TGTGCCAGCAGCAGGACTAGCGGGACCTACGAGCAGTACTTC	CASSRTSGTYEQYF
TRBV27	TRBD1	TRBJ1-2	NA	TGTGCCAGCAGTTTAAGCAGGGGGCGCCAAGCCTTTAACTATGGCTACACCTTC	CASSLSRGRQAFNYGYTF
TRBV2	NA	TRBJ2-1	once	TGTGCCAGCGGCTCGCGGGCGGCTTACAATGAGCAGTTCTTC	CASGSRAAYNEQFF
TRBV5-4	NA	TRBJ1-4	NA	TGTGCCAGCAGCGTACAGACAGGTGGCTATGAAAAACTGTTTTTT	CASSVQTGGYEKLFF